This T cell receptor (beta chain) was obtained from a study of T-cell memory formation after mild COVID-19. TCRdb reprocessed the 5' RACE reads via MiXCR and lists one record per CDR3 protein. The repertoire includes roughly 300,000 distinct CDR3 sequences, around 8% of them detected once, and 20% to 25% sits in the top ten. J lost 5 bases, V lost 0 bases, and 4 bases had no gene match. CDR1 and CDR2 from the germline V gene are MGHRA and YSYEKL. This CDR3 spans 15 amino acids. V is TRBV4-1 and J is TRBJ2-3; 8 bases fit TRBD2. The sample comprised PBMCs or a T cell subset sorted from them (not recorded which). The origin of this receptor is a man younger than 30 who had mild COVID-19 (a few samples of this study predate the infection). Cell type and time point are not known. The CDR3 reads CASSQEGLVGDTQYF. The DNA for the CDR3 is TGCGCCAGCAGCCAAGAGGGACTAGTTGGAGATACGCAGTATTTT.